Listed below are T cell receptor beta chains from one sample, sequenced in a study of graft-versus-host responses after intestinal transplantation. Which antigens these TCRs recognize remains unknown. Clones were read by immunoSEQ multiplex PCR, and TCRdb kept only the in-frame ones, dropping some. In the table there are over 70,000 clones, approximately 94% of which are singletons. The sample was unstimulated CD8+ T cells sorted from spleen or lymph node cells, taken before intestinal transplant. The receptors come from a human donor who received an intestinal transplant. Each CDR3 is given with its conserved first and last residue. The D gene is left open where the match is weak. Clone size appears in some rows only: once, few, many, or a class for an expanded clone.

TRBJ2-7 | TRBD1 | TRBV5-1 | once | TGCGCCAGCAGCTTGAGGGACAGGGTTAACGAGCAGTACTTC | CASSLRDRVNEQYF
TRBJ2-5 | NA | TRBV6-6 | NA | TGTGCCAGCAGTAAGGGGCCGGCGGAGACCCAGTACTTC | CASSKGPAETQYF
TRBJ2-1 | TRBD1 | TRBV6-1 | NA | TGTGCCAGCAGTGCCCCGGGACAGAGTTTAAATGAGCAGTTCTTC | CASSAPGQSLNEQFF
TRBJ2-7 | NA | TRBV29-1 | NA | TGCAGCGTTGGACAGCGTTACGAGCAGTACTTC | CSVGQRYEQYF
TRBJ2-7 | TRBD2 | TRBV11-1 | NA | TGTGCCAGCAGCTTTAGCGGGAGTCCCTACGAGCAGTACTTC | CASSFSGSPYEQYF
TRBJ1-1 | NA | TRBV4-1 | NA | TGCGCCAGCAGCCCGTTTGCTAGTGGGGCTGTGAAGGGAACTGAAGCTTTCTTT | CASSPFASGAVKGTEAFF
TRBJ1-1 | NA | TRBV4-1 | NA | TGCGCCAGCAGCCAAGATGCGACAGACTACACTGAAGCTTTCTTT | CASSQDATDYTEAFF
TRBJ1-1 | NA | TRBV30 | NA | TGTGCCTGGAGAGGTCAGAGGGGCAACACTGAAGCTTTCTTT | CAWRGQRGNTEAFF
TRBJ2-1 | NA | TRBV5-1 | NA | TGCGCCAGCAGCGTCGACAGCTACAATGAGCAGTTCTTC | CASSVDSYNEQFF
TRBJ1-5 | NA | TRBV19 | NA | TGTGCCAGTAGTATATCATCTGGGATTGATAGCAATCAGCCCCAGCATTTT | CASSISSGIDSNQPQHF
TRBJ1-1 | NA | TRBV27 | NA | TGTGCCAGCAGTTCCTTACAGGGCAGTCTGTGGGACACTGAAGCTTTCTTT | CASSSLQGSLWDTEAFF
TRBJ1-1 | NA | TRBV19 | NA | TGTGCCAGTAGTCCCGGCACAGGGATCGAAGCTTTCTTT | CASSPGTGIEAFF
TRBJ2-5 | NA | TRBV27 | NA | TGTGCCAGCGGATTAGACGAGCAAGAGACCCAGTACTTC | CASGLDEQETQYF
TRBJ2-7 | NA | TRBV6-6 | NA | TGTGCCAGCAGTTGGGACAGGACTAGCTCCTACGAGCAGTACTTC | CASSWDRTSSYEQYF
TRBJ2-7 | NA | TRBV19 | NA | TGTGCCAGTAGTTACCGGGCTAGCGTATCCTACGAGCAGTACTTC | CASSYRASVSYEQYF
TRBJ2-7 | NA | TRBV7-8 | NA | TGTGCCAGCAGCCTAGGGTTGGGCGGAAGCTCCTACGAGCAGTACTTC | CASSLGLGGSSYEQYF
TRBJ2-7 | TRBD2 | TRBV10-3 | NA | TGTGCCGCTACGGGGGGAGGGAATGACTACTACGAGCAGTACTTC | CAATGGGNDYYEQYF
TRBJ2-1 | NA | TRBV11-2 | NA | TGTGCCAGCAGCTCGTACGAGAGCTACAATGAGCAGTTCTTC | CASSSYESYNEQFF
TRBJ1-4 | NA | TRBV4-1 | NA | TGCGCCAGCAGCCAAGATAGCGAAAAACTGTTTTTT | CASSQDSEKLFF
TRBJ2-7 | NA | TRBV18 | NA | TGTGCCAGCTCACCATCCGGGGGTGGCTACGAGCAGTACTTC | CASSPSGGGYEQYF
TRBJ2-7 | NA | TRBV7-9 | NA | TGTGCCAGCAGCTTAGTCTACCCCGATGGGGACCACTACGAGCAGTACTTC | CASSLVYPDGDHYEQYF
TRBJ1-2 | NA | TRBV5-4 | NA | TGTGCCAGCAGGCAGGGAGAGAGTGATGGCTACACCTTC | CASRQGESDGYTF
TRBJ2-3 | NA | TRBV9 | few | TGTGCCAGCACGGACCGAGCGGATACGCAGTATTTT | CASTDRADTQYF
TRBJ2-5 | NA | TRBV27 | NA | TGTGCCAGCAGTTCCCTCTCCGACCCCCCCACCCCAGAGACCCAGTACTTC | CASSSLSDPPTPETQYF
TRBJ2-7 | NA | TRBV5-5 | NA | TGTGCCAGCAGCTTGGGCGTACCCTACGAGCAGTACTTC | CASSLGVPYEQYF
TRBJ2-3 | NA | TRBV2 | once | TGTGCCAGCATCAATAACCCCGGCACAGGTACGCAGTATTTT | CASINNPGTGTQYF
TRBJ2-2 | NA | TRBV9 | NA | TGTGCCAGCAGCGGGGTGGGGAATTCGAACACCGGGGAGCTGTTTTTT | CASSGVGNSNTGELFF
TRBJ2-6 | NA | TRBV29-1 | NA | TGCAGCGTTGGTGTCCGCTCTGGGGCCAACGTCCTGACTTTC | CSVGVRSGANVLTF
TRBJ1-5 | NA | TRBV19 | NA | TGTGCCAGTAGCTTCTGGCAGGGGCGACATTATAGCAATCAGCCCCAGCATTTT | CASSFWQGRHYSNQPQHF
TRBJ1-5 | TRBD1 | TRBV27 | NA | TGTGCCAGCAGTCCCGTGCTCGGACAGGTTTACAATCAGCCCCAGCATTTT | CASSPVLGQVYNQPQHF
TRBJ2-7 | TRBD2 | TRBV5-1 | NA | TGCGCCAGCAGCTGGGGACTAGCGGGAGAGCCCTACGAGCAGTACTTC | CASSWGLAGEPYEQYF
TRBJ1-1 | NA | TRBV28 | NA | TGTGCCAGCAGTTCAACCAGGGGTTCCACTGAAGCTTTCTTT | CASSSTRGSTEAFF
TRBJ2-5 | TRBD2 | TRBV27 | NA | TGTGCCAGCAGTTTATTTACTAGCGGACAAGAGACCCAGTACTTC | CASSLFTSGQETQYF
TRBJ1-3 | NA | TRBV6-6 | NA | TGTGCCAGCAGTTACACCCAGACAGAGTCTGGAAACACCATATATTTT | CASSYTQTESGNTIYF
TRBJ2-7 | TRBD2 | TRBV5-1 | once | TGCGCCAGCAGATTGACGTCTAGCGGCTTCTACGAGCAGTACTTC | CASRLTSSGFYEQYF
TRBJ2-7 | NA | TRBV11-2 | NA | TGTGCCAGCAGCCAGGGACCCTCCTACGAGCAGTACTTC | CASSQGPSYEQYF
TRBJ2-7 | NA | TRBV5-1 | NA | TGCGCCAGCAGCTCCGTACCAGGCGAAGGTTGGAACGAGCAGTACTTC | CASSSVPGEGWNEQYF
TRBJ1-1 | TRBD1 | TRBV7-9 | NA | TGTGCCAGCAGCTTAGAGCAGGGGGCTTCCCCGAACACTGAAGCTTTCTTT | CASSLEQGASPNTEAFF
TRBJ1-1 | NA | TRBV7-9 | NA | TGTGCCAGCAGCTTATGGGGACCTGAAGCTTTCTTT | CASSLWGPEAFF
TRBJ2-7 | TRBD2 | TRBV6-5 | NA | TGTGCCAGCAGCCCCCTCAGCGGGAGTAGCAACGAGCAGTACTTC | CASSPLSGSSNEQYF
TRBJ2-3 | NA | TRBV7-9 | once | TGTGCCAGCACCTACTACTACGATACGCAGTATTTT | CASTYYYDTQYF
TRBJ1-1 | NA | TRBV4-1 | NA | TGCGCCAGCAGCCTGGGCAACACTGAAGCTTTCTTT | CASSLGNTEAFF
TRBJ1-5 | NA | TRBV7-9 | NA | TGTGCCAGCAGCTTAGGAGGTAGTACTCAGCCCCAGCATTTT | CASSLGGSTQPQHF
TRBJ2-1 | TRBD2 | TRBV9 | NA | TGTGCCAGCAGCGTAGGACTAGCGCAAAACAATGAGCAGTTCTTC | CASSVGLAQNNEQFF
TRBJ2-1 | NA | TRBV6-1 | NA | TGTGCCAGCACCCCCCGATCCCTAGACGCTGAGCAGTTCTTC | CASTPRSLDAEQFF
TRBJ1-5 | NA | TRBV28 | NA | TGTGCCAGCAGTTTATACGGGGGCCGAGGCAATCAGCCCCAGCATTTT | CASSLYGGRGNQPQHF
TRBJ2-1 | NA | TRBV12-5 | NA | TGTGCTAGTGGTTTGGTTTACAATGAGCAGTTCTTC | CASGLVYNEQFF
TRBJ1-4 | TRBD1 | TRBV5-1 | NA | TGCGCCAGCAGCTTGATGGCAGGGGGTGGAGTAGAACTGTTTTTT | CASSLMAGGGVELFF
TRBJ2-7 | NA | TRBV4-1 | NA | TGCGCCAGCAGCCAAGGGATATTTGGAAACACCTACGAGCAGTACTTC | CASSQGIFGNTYEQYF
TRBJ2-1 | NA | TRBV5-6 | NA | TGTGCCAGCAGCGAGGGGAATGAGCAGTTCTTC | CASSEGNEQFF
TRBJ2-3 | NA | TRBV5-1 | NA | TGCGCCAGCAGCTCCCCCTCCGGGACAACAACTAGCACAGATACGCAGTATTTT | CASSSPSGTTTSTDTQYF
TRBJ1-1 | NA | TRBV25-1 | NA | TGTGCCAGCAGTGAATGGGGGGACGAGGTCGGGAACACTGAAGCTTTCTTT | CASSEWGDEVGNTEAFF
TRBJ1-1 | TRBD1 | TRBV6-1 | NA | TGTGCCAGCAGTGCCCCGCGACAGGGATACACTGAAGCTTTCTTT | CASSAPRQGYTEAFF
TRBJ1-2 | NA | TRBV10-3 | once | TGTGCCATCACCGAAGGGGGTTTGGATGGCTACACCTTC | CAITEGGLDGYTF
TRBJ2-5 | TRBD2 | TRBV27 | NA | TGTGCCAGCAGTCAACTAGCGGGGCTCCAAGAGACCCAGTACTTC | CASSQLAGLQETQYF
TRBJ1-1 | NA | TRBV4-1 | NA | TGCGCCAGCAGCCAGGCGGTCGGGACAAAGAACACTGAAGCTTTCTTT | CASSQAVGTKNTEAFF
TRBJ1-3 | NA | TRBV5-1 | once | TGCGCCAGCAGCCTGGAAGGCGGGGTCACTATTGGAAACACCATATATTTT | CASSLEGGVTIGNTIYF
TRBJ2-3 | NA | TRBV27 | NA | TGTGCCAGCAGTTTATCCCCGGGGTACACAGATACGCAGTATTTT | CASSLSPGYTDTQYF